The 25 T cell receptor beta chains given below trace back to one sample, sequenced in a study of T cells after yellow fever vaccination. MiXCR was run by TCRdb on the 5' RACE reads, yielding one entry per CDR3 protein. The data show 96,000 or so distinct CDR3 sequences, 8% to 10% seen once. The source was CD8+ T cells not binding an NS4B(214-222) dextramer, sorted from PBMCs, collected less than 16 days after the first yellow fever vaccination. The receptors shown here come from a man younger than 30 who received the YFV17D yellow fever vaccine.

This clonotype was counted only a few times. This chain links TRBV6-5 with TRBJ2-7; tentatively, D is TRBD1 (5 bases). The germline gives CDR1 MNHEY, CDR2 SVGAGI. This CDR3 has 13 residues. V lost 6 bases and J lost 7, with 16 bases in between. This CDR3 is CASRYTGVVEQYV. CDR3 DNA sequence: TGTGCCAGCAGATATACAGGAGTGGTGGAGCAGTACGTC.

CDR3 amino acids: CASSPFSGMNTEAFF. In DNA form, the CDR3 reads TGTGCCAGCAGTCCTTTTTCGGGTATGAACACTGAAGCTTTCTTT. The V gene is TRBV6-1, the J gene TRBJ1-1, with no clear D. Per the germline V gene, CDR1 is MNHNS and CDR2 is SASEGT. V was clipped by 5 bases and J by 0 bases, with 13 bases between them. This CDR3 is 15 amino acids long.

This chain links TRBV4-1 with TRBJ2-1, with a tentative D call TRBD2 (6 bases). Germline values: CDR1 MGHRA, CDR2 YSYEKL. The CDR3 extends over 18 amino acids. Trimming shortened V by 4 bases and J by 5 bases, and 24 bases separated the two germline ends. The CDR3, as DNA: TGCGCCAGCAGCCTCCGCTCGACCCCGGGACTTGTCGACAATGAGCAGTTCTTC. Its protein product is CASSLRSTPGLVDNEQFF.

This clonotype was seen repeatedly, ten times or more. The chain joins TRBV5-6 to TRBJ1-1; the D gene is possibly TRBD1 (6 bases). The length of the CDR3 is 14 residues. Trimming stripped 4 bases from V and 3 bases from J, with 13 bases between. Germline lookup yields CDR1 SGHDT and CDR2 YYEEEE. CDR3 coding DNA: TGTGCCAGCAGCGCTGCGGGGGGCTACACTGAAGCTTTCTTT. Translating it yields CASSAAGGYTEAFF.

The CDR3 is CASSPFRTANEQFF. The DNA of the CDR3 is TGTGCCAGCAGCCCTTTTCGGACGGCCAATGAGCAGTTCTTC. The V call is TRBV7-8, the J call TRBJ2-1; no definite D call. Germline assignment: CDR1 SGHVS and CDR2 FQNEAQ. The CDR3 covers 14 residues. V lost 5 bases and J 6 bases, leaving 14 bases between the germline ends. The full variable domain, in which reference TRBV7-8 and TRBJ2-1 provide the parts outside the CDR3, is GAGVSQSPRYKVAKRGQDVALRCDPISGHVSLFWYQQALGQGPEFLTYFQNEAQLDKSGLPSDRFFAERPEGSVSTLKIQRTQQEDSAVYLCASSPFRTANEQFFGPGTRLTVL.

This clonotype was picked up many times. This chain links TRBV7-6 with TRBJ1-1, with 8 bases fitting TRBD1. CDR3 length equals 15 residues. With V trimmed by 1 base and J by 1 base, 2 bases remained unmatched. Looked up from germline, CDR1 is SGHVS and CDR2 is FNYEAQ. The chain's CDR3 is CASSLDGTGNTEAFF. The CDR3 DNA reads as TGTGCCAGCAGCTTAGATGGGACAGGGAACACTGAAGCTTTCTTT.

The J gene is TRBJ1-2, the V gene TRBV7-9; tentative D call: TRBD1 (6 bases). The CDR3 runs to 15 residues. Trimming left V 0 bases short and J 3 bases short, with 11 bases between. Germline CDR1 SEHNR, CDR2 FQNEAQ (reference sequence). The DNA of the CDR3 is TGTGCCAGCAGCTTAGCGGAACAGGGTTACTATGGCTACACCTTC. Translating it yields CASSLAEQGYYGYTF.

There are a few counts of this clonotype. The CDR3 here is CASSEPHAVLAGGRETQYF. CDR3 sequence (DNA): TGTGCCAGCAGCGAACCCCACGCAGTGCTAGCGGGGGGGCGAGAGACCCAGTACTTC. V gene TRBV3-1 combines with J gene TRBJ2-5; TRBD2 aligns across 12 bases. Looked up from germline, CDR1 is LGHDT and CDR2 is YNNKEL (reference sequence). The CDR3 is 19 residues long. Trimming at V came to 5 bases and at J to 4 bases, leaving 17 bases not matched to a gene.

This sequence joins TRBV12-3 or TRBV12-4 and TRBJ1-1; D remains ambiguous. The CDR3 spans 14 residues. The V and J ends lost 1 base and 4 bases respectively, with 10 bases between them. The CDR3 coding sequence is TGTGCCAGCAGTTTAGTCCCGGGGATCACTGAAGCTTTCTTT. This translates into CASSLVPGITEAFF.

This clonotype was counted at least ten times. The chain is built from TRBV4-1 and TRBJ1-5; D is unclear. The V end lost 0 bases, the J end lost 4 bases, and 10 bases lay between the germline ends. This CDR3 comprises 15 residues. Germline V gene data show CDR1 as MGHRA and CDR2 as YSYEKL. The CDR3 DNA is TGCGCCAGCAGCCAAGAGTTTGGAGCTAATCAGCCCCAGCATTTT. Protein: CASSQEFGANQPQHF.

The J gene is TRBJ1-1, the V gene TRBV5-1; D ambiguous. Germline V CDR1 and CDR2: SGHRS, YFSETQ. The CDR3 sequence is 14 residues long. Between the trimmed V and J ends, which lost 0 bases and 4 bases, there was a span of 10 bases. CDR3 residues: CASSLAGVGTEAFF. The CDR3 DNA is TGCGCCAGCAGCTTGGCAGGTGTGGGCACTGAAGCTTTCTTT.

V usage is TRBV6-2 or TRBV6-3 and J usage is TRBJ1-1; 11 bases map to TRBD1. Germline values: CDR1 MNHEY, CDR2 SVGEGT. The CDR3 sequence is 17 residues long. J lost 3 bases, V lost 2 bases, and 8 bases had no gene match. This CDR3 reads CASSYALRDRGDTEAFF. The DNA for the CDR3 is TGTGCCAGCAGTTACGCTCTCCGGGACAGGGGGGACACTGAAGCTTTCTTT.

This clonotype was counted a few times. CDR3 sequence reads: CASSYLRQTYNEQFF. CDR3 DNA: TGTGCCAGCAGTTACCTCAGACAAACCTACAATGAGCAGTTCTTC. The V and J genes are TRBV6-5 and TRBJ2-1; D gene unclear. CDR1 is MNHEY and CDR2 is SVGAGI in the germline V gene. This CDR3 comprises 15 residues. V dropped 2 bases and J dropped 2 bases, with 10 bases sitting between them.

CDR3 sequence: CATSDWGQNEAFF. In DNA form, the CDR3 reads TGTGCCACCAGTGACTGGGGGCAGAATGAAGCTTTCTTT. The chain uses TRBV24-1 and TRBJ1-1, with D possibly being TRBD1 (6 bases). Germline CDR1 reads KGHDR; CDR2 reads SFDVKD. This CDR3 contains 13 residues. V was cut by 4 bases and J by 7 bases, with 12 bases left in between.

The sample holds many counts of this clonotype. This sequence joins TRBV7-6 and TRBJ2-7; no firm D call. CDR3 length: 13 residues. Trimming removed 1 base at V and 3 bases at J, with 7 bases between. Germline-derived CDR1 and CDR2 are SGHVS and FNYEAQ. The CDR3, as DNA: TGTGCCAGCAGCTTAGACGGATTCTACGAGCAGTACTTC. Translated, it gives CASSLDGFYEQYF.

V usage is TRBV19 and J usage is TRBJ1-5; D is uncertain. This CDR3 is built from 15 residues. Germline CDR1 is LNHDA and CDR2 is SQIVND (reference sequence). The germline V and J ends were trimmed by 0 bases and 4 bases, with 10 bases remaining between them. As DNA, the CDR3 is TGTGCCAGTAGTATAGATCCCACTGGGAATCAGCCCCAGCATTTT. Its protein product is CASSIDPTGNQPQHF.

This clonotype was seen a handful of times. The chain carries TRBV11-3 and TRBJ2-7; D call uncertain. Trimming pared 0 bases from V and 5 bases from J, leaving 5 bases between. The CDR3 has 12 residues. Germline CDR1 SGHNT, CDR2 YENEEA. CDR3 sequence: CASSLDRDEQYV. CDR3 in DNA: TGTGCCAGCAGCTTAGATCGGGACGAGCAGTACGTC.

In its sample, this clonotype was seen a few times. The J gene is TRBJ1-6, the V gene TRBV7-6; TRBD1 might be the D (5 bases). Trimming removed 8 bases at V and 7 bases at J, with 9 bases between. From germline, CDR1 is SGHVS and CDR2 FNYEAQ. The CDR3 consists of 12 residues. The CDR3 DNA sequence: TGTGCCAGCGGGGAGGGGAATTCACCCCTCCACTTT. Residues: CASGEGNSPLHF.

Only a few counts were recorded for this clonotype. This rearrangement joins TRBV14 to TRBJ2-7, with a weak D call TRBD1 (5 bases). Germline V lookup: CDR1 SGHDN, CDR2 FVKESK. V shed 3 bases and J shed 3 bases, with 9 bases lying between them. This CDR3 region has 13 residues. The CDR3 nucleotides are TGTGCCAGCAGCCATAAGGGGCACTACGAGCAGTACTTC. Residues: CASSHKGHYEQYF.

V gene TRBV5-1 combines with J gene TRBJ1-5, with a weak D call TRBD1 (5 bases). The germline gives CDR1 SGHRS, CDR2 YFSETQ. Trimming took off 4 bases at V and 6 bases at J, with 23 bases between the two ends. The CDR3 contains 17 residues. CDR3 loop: CASSPLWGNDSSQPQHF. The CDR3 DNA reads TGCGCCAGCAGCCCGCTTTGGGGGAATGATTCCAGTCAGCCCCAGCATTTT. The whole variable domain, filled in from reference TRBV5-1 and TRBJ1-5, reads KAGVTQTPRYLIKTRGQQVTLSCSPISGHRSVSWYQQTPGQGLQFLFEYFSETQRNKGNFPGRFSGRQFSNSRSEMNVSTLELGDSALYLCASSPLWGNDSSQPQHFGDGTRLSIL.

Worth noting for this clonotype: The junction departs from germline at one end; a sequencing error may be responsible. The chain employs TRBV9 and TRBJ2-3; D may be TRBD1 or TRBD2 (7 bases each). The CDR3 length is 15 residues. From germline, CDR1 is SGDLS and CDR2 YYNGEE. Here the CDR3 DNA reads TGTGCCAGCAGACCTTTTGAGGGGGGGACAGATACGGAGTATTTT. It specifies CASRPFEGGTDTEYF.

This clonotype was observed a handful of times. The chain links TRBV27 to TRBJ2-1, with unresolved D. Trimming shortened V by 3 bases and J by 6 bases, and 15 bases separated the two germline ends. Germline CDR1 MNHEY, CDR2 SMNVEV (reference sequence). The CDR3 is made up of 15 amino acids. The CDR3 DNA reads TGTGCCAGCAGTTTTTATTGGACGGCCTCCAATGAGCAGTTCTTC. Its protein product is CASSFYWTASNEQFF.

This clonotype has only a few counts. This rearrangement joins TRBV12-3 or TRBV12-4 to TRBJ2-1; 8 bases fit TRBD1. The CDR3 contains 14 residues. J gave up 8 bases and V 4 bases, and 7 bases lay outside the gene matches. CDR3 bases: TGTGCCAGCAGTTGGACAGGGTTTAGGGATGAGCAGTTCTTC. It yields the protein CASSWTGFRDEQFF.

The CDR3 nucleotides read TGTGCCAGCAGCTTCGCTTCGGTCCGGGTCACCGGGGAGCTGTTTTTT. As protein: CASSFASVRVTGELFF. The rearrangement links TRBV5-4 to TRBJ2-2; the D is unclear. V was trimmed by 2 bases and J by 4 bases, leaving 15 bases between them. The CDR3 is made up of 16 amino acids. The germline CDR1 and CDR2 sequences are SGHNT and YYREEE (reference sequence).

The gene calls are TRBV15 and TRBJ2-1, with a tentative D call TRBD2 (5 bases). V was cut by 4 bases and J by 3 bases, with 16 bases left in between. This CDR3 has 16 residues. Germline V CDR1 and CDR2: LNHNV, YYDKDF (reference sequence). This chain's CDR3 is CATSTMDSLDYNEQFF. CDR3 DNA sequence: TGTGCCACCAGCACCATGGACTCGCTAGACTACAATGAGCAGTTCTTC.